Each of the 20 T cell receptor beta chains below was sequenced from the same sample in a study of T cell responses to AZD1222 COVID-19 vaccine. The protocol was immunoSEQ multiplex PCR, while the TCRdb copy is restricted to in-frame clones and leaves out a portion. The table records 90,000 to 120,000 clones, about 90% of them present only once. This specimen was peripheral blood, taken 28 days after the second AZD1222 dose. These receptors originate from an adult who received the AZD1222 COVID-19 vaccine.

The CDR3, as DNA: TGCAGCGTTCAACCGGGACTTGGCGAGCTGTTTTTT. This codes for CSVQPGLGELFF. This chain joins TRBV29-1 and TRBJ2-2, with D maybe TRBD2 (6 bases). Germline loops: CDR1 SQVTM, CDR2 ANQGSEA. V lost 5 bases and J 11 bases, leaving 15 bases between the germline ends. The CDR3 runs 12 residues.

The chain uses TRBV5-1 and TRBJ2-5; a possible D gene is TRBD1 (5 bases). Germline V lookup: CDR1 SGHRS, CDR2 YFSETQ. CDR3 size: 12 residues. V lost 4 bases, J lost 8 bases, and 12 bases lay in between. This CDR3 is CASSGETVTQYF. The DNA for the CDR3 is TGCGCCAGCAGCGGAGAGACAGTCACCCAGTACTTC.

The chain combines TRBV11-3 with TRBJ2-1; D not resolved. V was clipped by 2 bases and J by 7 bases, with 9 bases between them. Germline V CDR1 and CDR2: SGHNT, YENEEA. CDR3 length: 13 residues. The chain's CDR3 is CASSLNPRNEQFF. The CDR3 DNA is TGTGCCAGCAGCTTAAACCCCAGGAATGAGCAGTTCTTC.

The CDR3 region has the DNA TGTGCCAGCAGCCAAGCTGACCGACAGATGAACACTGAAGCTTTCTTT. Translation: CASSQADRQMNTEAFF. J is TRBJ1-1 and V is TRBV3-1 (or the pseudogene TRBV3-2); maybe TRBD1 (5 bases). V gave up 1 base and J gave up 0 bases, with 12 bases separating them. The CDR3 sequence is 16 residues long. Germline V gene lookup returns CDR1 LGHDT and CDR2 YNNKEL (reference sequence).

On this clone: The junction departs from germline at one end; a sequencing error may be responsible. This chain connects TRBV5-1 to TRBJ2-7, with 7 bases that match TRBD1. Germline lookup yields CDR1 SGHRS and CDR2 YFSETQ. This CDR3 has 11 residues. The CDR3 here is CASSLGRGRHF. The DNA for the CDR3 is TGCGCCAGCAGCTTGGGTAGGGGGCGGCACTTC.

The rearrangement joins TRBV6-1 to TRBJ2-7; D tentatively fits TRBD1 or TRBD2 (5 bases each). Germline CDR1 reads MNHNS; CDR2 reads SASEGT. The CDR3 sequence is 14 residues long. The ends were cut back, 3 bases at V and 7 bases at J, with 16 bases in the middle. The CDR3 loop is CASSEGSNRREQYF. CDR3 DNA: TGTGCCAGCAGTGAGGGCTCCAACAGGAGGGAGCAGTACTTC.

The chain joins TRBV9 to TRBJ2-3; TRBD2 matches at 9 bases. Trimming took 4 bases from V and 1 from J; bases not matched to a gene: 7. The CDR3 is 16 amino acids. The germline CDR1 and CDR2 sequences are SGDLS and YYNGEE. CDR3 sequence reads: CASSSVVAGGTDTQYF. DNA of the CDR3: TGTGCCAGCAGCTCCGTAGTAGCGGGGGGCACAGATACGCAGTATTTT.

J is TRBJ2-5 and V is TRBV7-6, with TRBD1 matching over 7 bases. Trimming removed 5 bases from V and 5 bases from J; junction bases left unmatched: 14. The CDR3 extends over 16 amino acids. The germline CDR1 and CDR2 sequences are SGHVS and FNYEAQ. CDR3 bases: TGTGCCAGCAGCACTCCGACAGGGTTCCCATGGGAGACCCAGTACTTC. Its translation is CASSTPTGFPWETQYF.

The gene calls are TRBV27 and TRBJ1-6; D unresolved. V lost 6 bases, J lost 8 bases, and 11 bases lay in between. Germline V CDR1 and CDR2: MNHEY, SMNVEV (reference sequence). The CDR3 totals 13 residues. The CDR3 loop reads CASSPIRDSPLHF. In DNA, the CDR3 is TGTGCCAGCAGCCCCATAAGGGATTCACCCCTCCACTTT.

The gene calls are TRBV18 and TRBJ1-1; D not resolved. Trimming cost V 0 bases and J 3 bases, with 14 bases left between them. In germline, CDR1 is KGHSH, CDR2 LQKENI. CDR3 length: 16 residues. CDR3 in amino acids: CASSPPNVVGDTEAFF. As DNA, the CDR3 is TGTGCCAGCTCACCACCTAACGTTGTTGGGGACACTGAAGCTTTCTTT. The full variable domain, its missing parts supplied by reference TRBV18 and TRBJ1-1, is NAGVMQNPRHLVRRRGQEARLRCSPMKGHSHVYWYRQLPEEGLKFMVYLQKENIIDESGMPKERFSAEFPKEGPSILRIQQVVRGDSAAYFCASSPPNVVGDTEAFFGQGTRLTVV.

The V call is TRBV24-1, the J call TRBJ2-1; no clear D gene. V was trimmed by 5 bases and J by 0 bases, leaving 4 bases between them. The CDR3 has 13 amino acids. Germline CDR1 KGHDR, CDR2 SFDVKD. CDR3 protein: CATSGSSYNEQFF. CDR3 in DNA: TGTGCCACCAGTGGGAGCTCCTACAATGAGCAGTTCTTC.

This chain's CDR3 is CAWSVSHNYGYTF. CDR3 sequence (DNA): TGTGCCTGGAGTGTATCCCATAACTATGGCTACACCTTC. The J gene is TRBJ1-2, the V gene TRBV30; no clear D gene. Germline lookup yields CDR1 GTSNPN and CDR2 SVGIG (reference sequence). Trimming removed 0 bases from V and 1 base from J, with 6 bases in between. The CDR3 has 13 amino acids.

The CDR3 nucleotides read TGTGCCACCAGCAGGAATAAAGGACAGGGCACAGATACGCAGTATTTT. It specifies CATSRNKGQGTDTQYF. The chain uses TRBV15 and TRBJ2-3; the match to TRBD1 covers 7 bases. Germline V gene lookup returns CDR1 LNHNV and CDR2 YYDKDF (reference sequence). This CDR3 is built from 16 residues. The V gene end was trimmed by 3 bases and the J gene end by 1 base; junction bases not matched to a gene: 7. Based on the CDR3 plus reference TRBV15 and TRBJ2-3, the full variable domain is DAMVIQNPRYQVTQFGKPVTLSCSQTLNHNVMYWYQQKSSQAPKLLFHYYDKDFNNEADTPDNFQSRRPNTSFCFLDIRSPGLGDTAMYLCATSRNKGQGTDTQYFGPGTRLTVL.

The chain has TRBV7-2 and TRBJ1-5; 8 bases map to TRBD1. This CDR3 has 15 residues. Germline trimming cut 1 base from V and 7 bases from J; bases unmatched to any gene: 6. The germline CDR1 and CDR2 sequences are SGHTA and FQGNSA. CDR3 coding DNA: TGTGCCAGCAGCTTAGTGACAGGGGTAGGACAGCCCCAGCATTTT. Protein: CASSLVTGVGQPQHF.

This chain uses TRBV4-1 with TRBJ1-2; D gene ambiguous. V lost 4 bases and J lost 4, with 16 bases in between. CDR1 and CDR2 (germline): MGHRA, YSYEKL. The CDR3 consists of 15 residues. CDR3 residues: CASSPRGLGFYGYTF. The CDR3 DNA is TGCGCCAGCAGCCCCCGAGGGTTGGGGTTCTATGGCTACACCTTC.

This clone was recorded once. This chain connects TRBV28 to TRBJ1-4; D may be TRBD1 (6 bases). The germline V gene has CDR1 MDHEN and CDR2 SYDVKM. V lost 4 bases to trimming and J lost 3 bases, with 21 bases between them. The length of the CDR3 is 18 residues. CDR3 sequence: CASSSISLLGAANEKLFF. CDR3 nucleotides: TGTGCCAGCAGTTCAATCTCCCTCTTGGGGGCGGCTAATGAAAAACTGTTTTTT.

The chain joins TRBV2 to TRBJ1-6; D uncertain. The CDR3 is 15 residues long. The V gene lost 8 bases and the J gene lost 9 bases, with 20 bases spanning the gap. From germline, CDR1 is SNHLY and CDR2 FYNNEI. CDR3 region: CASAKGTVVGSPLHF. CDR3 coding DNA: TGTGCCAGCGCAAAGGGCACAGTCGTTGGTTCACCCCTCCACTTT. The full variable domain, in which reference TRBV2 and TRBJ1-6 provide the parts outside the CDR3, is EPEVTQTPSHQVTQMGQEVILRCVPISNHLYFYWYRQILGQKVEFLVSFYNNEISEKSEIFDDQFSVERPDGSNFTLKIRSTKLEDSAMYFCASAKGTVVGSPLHFGNGTRLTVT.

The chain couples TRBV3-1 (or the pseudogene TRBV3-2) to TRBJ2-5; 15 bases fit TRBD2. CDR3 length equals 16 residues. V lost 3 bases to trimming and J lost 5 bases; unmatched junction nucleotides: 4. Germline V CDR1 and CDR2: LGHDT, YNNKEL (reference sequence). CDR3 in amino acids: CASSHGLAGGFETQYF. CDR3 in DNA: TGTGCCAGCAGCCACGGACTAGCGGGGGGGTTCGAGACCCAGTACTTC.

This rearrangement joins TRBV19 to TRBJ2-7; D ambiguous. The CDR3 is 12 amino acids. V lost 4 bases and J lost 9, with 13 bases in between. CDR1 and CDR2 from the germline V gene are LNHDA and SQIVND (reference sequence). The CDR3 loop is CASSTRQGGQYF. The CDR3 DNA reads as TGTGCCAGTAGTACCCGACAAGGCGGGCAGTACTTC.

In nucleotides, the CDR3 is TGTGCCAGCTGGACAGGGGACATGAATCAGCCCCAGCATTTT. Protein product: CASWTGDMNQPQHF. This sequence joins TRBV6-5 and TRBJ1-5; 9 nucleotides line up with TRBD1. CDR3 length equals 14 residues. Per germline, CDR1 MNHEY and CDR2 SVGAGI. The V gene end was trimmed by 8 bases and the J gene end by 4 bases; junction bases not matched to a gene: 6.